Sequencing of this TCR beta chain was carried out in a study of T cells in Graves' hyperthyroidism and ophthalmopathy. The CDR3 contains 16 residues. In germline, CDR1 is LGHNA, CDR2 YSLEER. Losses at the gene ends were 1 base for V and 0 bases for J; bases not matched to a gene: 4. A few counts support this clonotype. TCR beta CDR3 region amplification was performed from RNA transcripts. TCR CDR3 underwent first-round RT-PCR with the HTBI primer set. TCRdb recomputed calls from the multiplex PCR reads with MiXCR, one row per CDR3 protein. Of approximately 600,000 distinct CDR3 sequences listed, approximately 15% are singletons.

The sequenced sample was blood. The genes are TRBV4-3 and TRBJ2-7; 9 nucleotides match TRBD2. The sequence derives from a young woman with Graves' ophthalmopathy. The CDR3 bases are TGCGCCAGCAGCCAAGTATTACTAGCGGGCTCCTACGAGCAGTACTTC. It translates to CASSQVLLAGSYEQYF.